This TCR beta chain appears in the sequencing data of a study of T-cell reconstitution after alpha-beta-depleted transplantation in children. This clonotype was observed a handful of times. Its antigen is as yet unknown. The trim removed 1 base at V and 7 bases at J, leaving 5 bases unmatched. Germline V gene sequence: CDR1 MNHEY, CDR2 SVGAGI. The CDR3 contains 16 residues. Unique molecular identifiers were incorporated into the prepared TCRbeta library. Via MiXCR, TCRdb re-called the PCR reads, giving one row per CDR3 protein. The sample records 250,000 to 300,000 distinct CDR3 sequences, approximately 7.3% being singletons. Notes on the study in general: Once a year had passed after transplant, T-cell counts and diversity came mostly from newly produced T cells. Several hundred rapidly expanded clones from non-depleted graft cells reportedly supplied alpha-beta T cells about two months post-transplant. For some patients, TCRbeta diversity was high at day 60 because of recipient T cells and thymic progenitors that survived.

The chain joins TRBV6-5 to TRBJ2-1; 12 bases line up with TRBD1. The TCR originated in a female patient aged 2-10 years who had a stem cell transplant for Fanconi anemia, so the T cells may come from the graft donor. The sequences come from peripheral blood, collected 360 days after TCRalphabeta/CD19-depleted stem cell transplant. The CDR3, as DNA: TGTGCCAGCAGTTACTTGGGACAGGGGGCAGGTAATGAGCAGTTCTTC. Translation: CASSYLGQGAGNEQFF.